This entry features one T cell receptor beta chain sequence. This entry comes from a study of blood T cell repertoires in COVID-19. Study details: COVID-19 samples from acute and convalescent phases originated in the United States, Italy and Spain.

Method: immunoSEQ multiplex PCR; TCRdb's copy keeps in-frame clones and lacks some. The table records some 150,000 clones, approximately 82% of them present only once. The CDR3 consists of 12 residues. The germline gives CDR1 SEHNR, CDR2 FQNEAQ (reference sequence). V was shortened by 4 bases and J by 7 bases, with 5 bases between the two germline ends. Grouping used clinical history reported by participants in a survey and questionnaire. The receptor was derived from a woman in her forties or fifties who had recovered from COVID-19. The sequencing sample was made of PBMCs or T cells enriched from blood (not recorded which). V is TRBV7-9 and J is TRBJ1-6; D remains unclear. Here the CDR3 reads CASSSENSPLHF. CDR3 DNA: TGTGCCAGCAGCTCGGAGAATTCACCCCTCCACTTT.